This TCR beta chain was sequenced in a study of shared clonotypes between healthy human individuals. The study's findings and limits: Of the naive CD4 clonotypes, about 5.4% were shared across several donors.

Method: immunoSEQ multiplex PCR; TCRdb's copy keeps in-frame clones and lacks some. This table holds about a million clones, 70% to 80% found once. Both subsets, CD45RA+ naive and CD45RA-negative memory, were split from the CD4+ cells. Germline assignment: CDR1 MDHEN and CDR2 SYDVKM. The V and J ends lost 10 bases and 2 bases, in that order; junction bases with no gene match: 10. The CDR3 sequence is 14 residues long. Concerning this clone: Antigen unknown.

The V gene is TRBV28, the J gene TRBJ2-5; 7 bases align to TRBD1. Sequenced sample: memory CD4+ T cells from PBMCs. Subset indicated: CD45RA-negative fraction. The TCR was taken from a man aged 18 to 30 in good health. Some clones in this sample may be carry-over from other donors' samples. CDR3 residues: CATWDSIGQETQYF. The CDR3 DNA reads as TGTGCCACTTGGGACAGCATTGGTCAAGAGACCCAGTACTTC.